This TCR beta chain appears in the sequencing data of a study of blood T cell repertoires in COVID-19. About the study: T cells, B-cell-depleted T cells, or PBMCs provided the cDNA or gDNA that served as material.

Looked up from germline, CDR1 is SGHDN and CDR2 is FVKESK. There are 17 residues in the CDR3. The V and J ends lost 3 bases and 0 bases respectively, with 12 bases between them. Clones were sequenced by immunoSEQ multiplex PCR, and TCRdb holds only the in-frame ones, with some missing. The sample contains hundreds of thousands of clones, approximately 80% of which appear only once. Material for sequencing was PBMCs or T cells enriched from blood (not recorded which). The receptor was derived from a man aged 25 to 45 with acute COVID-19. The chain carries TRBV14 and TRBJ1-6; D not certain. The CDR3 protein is CASSHRSEGSYNSPLHF. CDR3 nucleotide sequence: TGTGCCAGCAGCCACCGCTCCGAGGGCTCCTATAATTCACCCCTCCACTTT.